The 6 T cell receptor beta chains presented below share a single source sample, sequenced in a study of stem cell transplantation in POMP-related autoinflammatory disease. Assay used: immunoSEQ multiplex PCR; TCRdb lists only in-frame clones, some missing. The sample lists more than 950 clones, around nine tenths occurring once. Sequenced: a CXCR5-defined cell subset from PBMCs. The receptor source for this set is a human donor in good health.

This sequence joins TRBV4-1 and TRBJ2-6; D unresolved. With 5 bases removed from V and 5 bases from J, the gap between germline ends came to 19 bases. Germline loops: CDR1 MGHRA, CDR2 YSYEKL. This CDR3 contains 17 residues. CDR3 amino acids: CASSSTEPQSRANVLTF. As DNA, the CDR3 is TGCGCCAGCAGCTCCACCGAACCACAAAGTCGGGCCAACGTCCTGACTTTC.

The genes are TRBV5-1 and TRBJ2-1; D is uncertain. CDR3 length: 14 amino acids. V gave up 0 bases and J gave up 6 bases, with 10 bases separating them. The germline V gene has CDR1 SGHRS and CDR2 YFSETQ. CDR3 in DNA: TGCGCCAGCAGCTTGGGGACGATACTCAATGAGCAGTTCTTC. This translates into CASSLGTILNEQFF.

V is TRBV19 and J is TRBJ2-7; D might be TRBD1 (6 bases). The germline V gene has CDR1 LNHDA and CDR2 SQIVND (reference sequence). V lost 5 bases, J lost 1 base, and 12 bases lay in between. CDR3 length equals 14 residues. The CDR3 here is CASSPAGQSYEQYF. Written as DNA, the CDR3 is TGTGCCAGTAGTCCCGCCGGACAGTCCTACGAGCAGTACTTC.

The rearrangement uses TRBV11-1 and TRBJ2-3, with no clear D. Trimming left V 3 bases short and J 4 bases short, with 11 bases between. The CDR3 has 14 residues. Per the germline V gene, CDR1 is SGHAT and CDR2 is FQDESV (reference sequence). CDR3 coding DNA: TGTGCCAGCAGCTTCGACACGGTCCCAGATACGCAGTATTTT. Protein sequence: CASSFDTVPDTQYF.

The V gene is TRBV7-2, the J gene TRBJ2-3; D is unclear. This CDR3 has 11 amino acids. Germline V gene data show CDR1 as SGHTA and CDR2 as FQGNSA. The V end was cut by 2 bases, the J end by 11 bases, with 8 bases between. CDR3 nucleotide sequence: TGTGCCAGCAGCTTAAATGATGTGCAGTATTTT. Its protein product is CASSLNDVQYF.

The chain employs TRBV5-4 and TRBJ2-5, with no clear D. This CDR3 is built from 14 residues. Trimming left V 3 bases short and J 2 bases short, with 11 bases between. CDR1 and CDR2 (germline): SGHNT, YYREEE (reference sequence). CDR3 protein: CASSSMTKQETQYF. The CDR3 DNA reads TGTGCCAGCAGCTCGATGACAAAGCAAGAGACCCAGTACTTC.